This record looks at one T cell receptor (beta chain) sequence and its context. The data originate from a study of cytomegalovirus exposure and HLA in healthy donors. Some clones are missing from TCRdb's copy, which holds only in-frame ones; the method was immunoSEQ multiplex PCR. The sample includes under 300,000 clones, 80% to 90% of them seen just once. The receptor's source is a woman aged 18-35 years in good health and CMV-seronegative. The sample consisted of PBMCs.

The CDR3 DNA follows: TGTGCCACCAGCAGCTGGGGAAGGGGACAGGCCTCGGGAGGCTACACCTTC. This codes for CATSSWGRGQASGGYTF. The chain employs TRBV15 and TRBJ1-2; 8 bases map to TRBD1. The V gene's germline CDR1 is LNHNV and CDR2 YYDKDF (reference sequence). The CDR3 length is 17 residues. The ends lost 3 bases at V and 8 bases at J; junction bases unmatched: 17.